Below are 20 T cell receptor beta chains sequenced from a single sample in a study of blood T cells in healthy people across ages. Through a sample-barcoded 5' primer and a J-beta primer mix, a second PCR was run for roughly 7 to 11 cycles. In TCRdb, the 5' RACE reads were re-called with MiXCR into one record per CDR3 protein. The table shows 1,300,000 or so distinct CDR3 sequences, with 59% occurring only once. Sequencing was performed on blood. The source of these receptors is a man younger than 30 in good health.

This chain links TRBV27 with TRBJ2-1; 7 bases line up with TRBD2. Unmatched junction bases numbered 4, after V lost 8 bases and J lost 0 bases. The germline gives CDR1 MNHEY, CDR2 SMNVEV (reference sequence). CDR3 length: 14 amino acids. CDR3: CASGRESSYNEQFF. In DNA, the CDR3 is TGTGCCAGCGGGAGGGAAAGCTCCTACAATGAGCAGTTCTTC.

CDR3 residues: CASSPRAGPGQRGSNQPQHF. In nucleotides, the CDR3 is TGTGCCAGCAGTCCGAGGGCGGGTCCAGGACAAAGGGGGAGCAATCAGCCCCAGCATTTT. J is TRBJ1-5 and V is TRBV27; possibly TRBD1 for D (6 bases). This CDR3 region has 20 residues. Germline CDR1 reads MNHEY; CDR2 reads SMNVEV (reference sequence). Between the trimmed V and J ends, which lost 5 bases and 1 base, there was a span of 27 bases.

This clonotype was seen a handful of times. The CDR3 DNA reads as TGTGCCAGCAGTTTTGGAGGGGGGGCCAACGTCCTGACTTTC. This codes for CASSFGGGANVLTF. The rearrangement uses TRBV27 and TRBJ2-6; weak D call: TRBD2 (6 bases). The germline V gene has CDR1 MNHEY and CDR2 SMNVEV (reference sequence). The CDR3 is 14 residues long. The germline V and J ends were trimmed by 3 bases and 4 bases, with 7 bases remaining between them.

The chain has TRBV10-2 and TRBJ2-7; 14 positions agree with TRBD2. Looked up from germline, CDR1 is WSHSY and CDR2 is SAAADI. Trimming at V came to 6 bases and at J to 1 base, leaving 5 bases not matched to a gene. The CDR3 covers 16 residues. This chain's CDR3 is CASRGLAGEGSYEQYF. The CDR3 DNA reads TGCGCCAGCAGGGGACTAGCGGGAGAAGGTTCCTACGAGCAGTACTTC.

J is TRBJ2-1 and V is TRBV12-3 or TRBV12-4; 11 bases match TRBD1. The junction had 7 bases not matched to a gene; V was cut back by 7 bases and J by 5 bases. The CDR3 is 15 amino acids. The CDR3 nucleotides are TGTGCCAGCACCGTCGGACAGGGGGCGCACAATGAGCAGTTCTTC. It is translated as CASTVGQGAHNEQFF.

This clonotype was seen only a few times. J is TRBJ2-1 and V is TRBV15, with D hard to call. CDR1 is LNHNV and CDR2 is YYDKDF in the germline V gene (reference sequence). The CDR3 runs to 13 residues. Trimming removed 3 bases at V and 14 bases at J, with 17 bases between. The CDR3 DNA reads TGTGCCACCAGCAGGGAATACACCAAACGGGAGTTCTTC. Translation: CATSREYTKREFF.

The chain is built from TRBV7-2 and TRBJ2-7; 8 bases agree with TRBD1. V was pared by 5 bases and J by 2 bases, with 5 bases of the junction left unmatched. CDR1 is SGHTA and CDR2 is FQGNSA in the germline V gene. The CDR3 spans 14 residues. DNA for the CDR3: TGTGCCAGCAGCGCGAACAGGGGGACCTACGAGCAGTACTTC. Protein sequence: CASSANRGTYEQYF.

This chain links TRBV25-1 with TRBJ2-5; a possible D gene is TRBD1 (6 bases). V was pared by 8 bases and J by 5 bases, with 18 bases between. Germline V gives CDR1 MGHDK, CDR2 SYGVNS. CDR3 length: 14 amino acids. CDR3 coding DNA: TGTGCCAGCCAGGGGCAGGGGCGTAAGGAGACCCAGTACTTC. Translation: CASQGQGRKETQYF.

The gene calls are TRBV11-2 and TRBJ2-5, with TRBD2 matching 8 bases. The end of the DNA fits TRBJ2-7 better, so the J call may be wrong. Germline V gene data show CDR1 as SGHAT and CDR2 as FQNNGV. CDR3 length: 15 amino acids. This chain's CDR3 is CASSFDPGRVNEQYF. CDR3 nucleotide sequence: TGTGCCAGCAGCTTCGATCCCGGGAGGGTAAACGAGCAGTACTTC.

The J gene is TRBJ1-1, the V gene TRBV25-1; TRBD1 matches at 7 bases. The V gene's germline CDR1 is MGHDK and CDR2 SYGVNS. The CDR3 is 16 amino acids. J gave up 0 bases and V 3 bases, and 7 bases lay outside the gene matches. CDR3 sequence reads: CASSETGLFMNTEAFF. The CDR3 bases are TGTGCCAGCAGTGAGACAGGGCTCTTCATGAACACTGAAGCTTTCTTT.

The gene calls are TRBV4-1 and TRBJ2-1; 13 nucleotides align to TRBD2. V shed 3 bases, J shed 8 bases, and the junction held 13 bases outside the gene matches. Germline V gene lookup returns CDR1 MGHRA and CDR2 YSYEKL. The CDR3 loop spans 18 amino acids. CDR3 coding DNA: TGCGCCAGCAGCCAGACAAAACCGGGACTAGCGGGATCGGATGAGCAGTTCTTC. Its translation is CASSQTKPGLAGSDEQFF.

The chain combines TRBV12-3 or TRBV12-4 with TRBJ1-1; 11 bases align to TRBD1. After removal of 8 bases from V and 2 bases from J, the junction contained 7 bases not matched to a gene. The CDR3 runs to 15 residues. The CDR3 sequence is CASVGQGVGNTEAFF. As DNA, the CDR3 is TGTGCCAGCGTGGGACAGGGGGTAGGAAACACTGAAGCTTTCTTT.

CDR3 protein: CASSTIPASYEQYF. CDR3 bases: TGTGCCAGCAGCACAATCCCCGCTAGCTACGAGCAGTACTTC. The chain recombines TRBV5-4 with TRBJ2-4; D unclear. The end of the DNA aligns better with TRBJ2-7, so the J call may be wrong. Germline V gives CDR1 SGHNT, CDR2 YYREEE (reference sequence). The CDR3 sequence is 14 residues long.

This clonotype was seen more than once but under ten times. The chain joins TRBV27 to TRBJ1-2; D gene ambiguous. The CDR3 sequence is 16 residues long. V lost 3 bases, J lost 3 bases, and 17 bases lay in between. Germline CDR1 is MNHEY and CDR2 is SMNVEV (reference sequence). Here the CDR3 DNA reads TGTGCCAGCAGTTTCTTCTCGAGACAATGGGACTATGGCTACACCTTC. Its translation: CASSFFSRQWDYGYTF.

This clonotype was seen only a few times. The gene calls are TRBV6-5 and TRBJ2-3; no reliable D call. Looked up from germline, CDR1 is MNHEY and CDR2 is SVGAGI. This CDR3 contains 18 residues. Trimming left V 0 bases short and J 4 bases short, with 20 bases between. The CDR3 here is CASSYSRTPAPPADTQYF. CDR3 in DNA: TGTGCCAGCAGTTACTCGAGAACACCCGCCCCCCCCGCAGATACGCAGTATTTT.

This clonotype was observed once. The V and J genes are TRBV2 and TRBJ1-2; D not certain. Germline loops: CDR1 SNHLY, CDR2 FYNNEI. The ends were cut back, 3 bases at V and 4 bases at J, with 12 bases in the middle. CDR3 length: 14 amino acids. CDR3 nucleotides: TGTGCCAGCAGTGACACGGGAGGAGGCTATGGCTACACCTTC. Translating it yields CASSDTGGGYGYTF.

The chain's CDR3 is CASSAHPTDTQYF. CDR3 coding DNA: TGTGCCAGCAGTGCTCACCCCACAGATACGCAGTATTTT. This chain joins TRBV6-4 and TRBJ2-3, with D uncertain. Germline V lookup: CDR1 MRHNA, CDR2 SNTAGT. V was cut by 4 bases and J by 2 bases, with 7 bases left in between. The CDR3 covers 13 residues.

The rearrangement joins TRBV4-2 to TRBJ2-1, with TRBD2 matching 11 bases. V gave up 0 bases and J gave up 0 bases; unmatched junction bases: 4. CDR1 is LGHNA and CDR2 is YNFKEQ in the germline V gene. This CDR3 comprises 18 residues. The CDR3 loop reads CASSQDSGRAFSYNEQFF. CDR3 nucleotide sequence: TGTGCCAGCAGCCAAGATAGCGGGAGGGCCTTCTCCTACAATGAGCAGTTCTTC.

The chain is built from TRBV20-1 and TRBJ1-2; perhaps TRBD1 as D (5 bases). Germline CDR1 DFQATT, CDR2 SNEGSKA (reference sequence). Between the trimmed V and J ends, which lost 7 bases and 8 bases, there was a span of 14 bases. The length of the CDR3 is 11 residues. The CDR3 DNA sequence: TGCAGTGACATTCCTCGGGGGGGCTACACCTTC. Protein: CSDIPRGGYTF.

This clonotype was seen a handful of times. V usage is TRBV4-1 and J usage is TRBJ2-1; 7 bases are a match to TRBD2. Germline V gene data show CDR1 as MGHRA and CDR2 as YSYEKL. The CDR3 is made up of 20 amino acids. V lost 0 bases and J lost 5; bases outside the gene matches: 19. CDR3 protein: CASSQDPLRGRASRNNEQFF. The CDR3 nucleotides are TGCGCCAGCAGCCAAGACCCCCTTCGGGGGAGGGCCTCACGAAACAATGAGCAGTTCTTC.